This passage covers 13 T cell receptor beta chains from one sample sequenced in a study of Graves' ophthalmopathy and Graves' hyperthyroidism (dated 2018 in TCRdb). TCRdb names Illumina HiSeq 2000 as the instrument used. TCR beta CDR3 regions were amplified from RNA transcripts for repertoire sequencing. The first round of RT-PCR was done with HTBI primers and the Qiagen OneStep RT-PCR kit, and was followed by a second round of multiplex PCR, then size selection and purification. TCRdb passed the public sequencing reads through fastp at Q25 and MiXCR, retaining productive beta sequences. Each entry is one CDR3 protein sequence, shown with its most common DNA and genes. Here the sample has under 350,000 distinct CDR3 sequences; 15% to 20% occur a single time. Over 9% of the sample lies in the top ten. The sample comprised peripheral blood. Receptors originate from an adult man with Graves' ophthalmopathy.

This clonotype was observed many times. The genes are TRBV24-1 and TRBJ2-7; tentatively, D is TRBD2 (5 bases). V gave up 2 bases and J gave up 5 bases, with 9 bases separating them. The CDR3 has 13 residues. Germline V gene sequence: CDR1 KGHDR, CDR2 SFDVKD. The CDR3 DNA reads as TGTGCCACCAGTGATTACAACGGGAACGAGCAGTACTTC. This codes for CATSDYNGNEQYF.

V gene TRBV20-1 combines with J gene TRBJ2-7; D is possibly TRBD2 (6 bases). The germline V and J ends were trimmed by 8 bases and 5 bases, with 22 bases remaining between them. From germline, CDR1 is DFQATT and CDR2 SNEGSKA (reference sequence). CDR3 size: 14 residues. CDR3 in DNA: TGCAGTCGGCCTCAAGAGGGAGGAGGCCACGAGCAGTACTTC. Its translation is CSRPQEGGGHEQYF.

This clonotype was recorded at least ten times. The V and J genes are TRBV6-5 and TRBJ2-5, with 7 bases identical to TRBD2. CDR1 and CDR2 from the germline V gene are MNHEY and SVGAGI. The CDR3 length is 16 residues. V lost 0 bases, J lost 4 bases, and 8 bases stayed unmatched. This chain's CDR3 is CASSYSVREQGETQYF. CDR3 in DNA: TGTGCCAGCAGTTACTCCGTGCGGGAGCAGGGAGAGACCCAGTACTTC.

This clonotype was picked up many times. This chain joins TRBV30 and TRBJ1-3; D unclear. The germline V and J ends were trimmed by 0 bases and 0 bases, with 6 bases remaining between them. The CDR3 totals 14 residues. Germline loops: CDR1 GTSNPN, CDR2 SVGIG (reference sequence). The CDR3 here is CAWSVPDSGNTIYF. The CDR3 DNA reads TGTGCCTGGAGTGTACCGGACTCTGGAAACACCATATATTTT. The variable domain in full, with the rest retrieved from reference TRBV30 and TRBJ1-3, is SQTIHQWPATLVQPVGSPLSLECTVEGTSNPNLYWYRQAAGRGLQLLFYSVGIGQISSEVPQNLSASRPQDRQFILSSKKLLLSDSGFYLCAWSVPDSGNTIYFGEGSWLTVV.

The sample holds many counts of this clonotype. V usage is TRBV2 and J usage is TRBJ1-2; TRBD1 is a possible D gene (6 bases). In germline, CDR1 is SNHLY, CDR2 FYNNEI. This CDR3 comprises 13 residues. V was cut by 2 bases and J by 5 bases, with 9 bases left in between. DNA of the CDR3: TGTGCCAGCAGTGAAAACAGGGAATATGGCTACACCTTC. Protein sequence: CASSENREYGYTF. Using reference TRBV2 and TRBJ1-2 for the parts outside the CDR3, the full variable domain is EPEVTQTPSHQVTQMGQEVILRCVPISNHLYFYWYRQILGQKVEFLVSFYNNEISEKSEIFDDQFSVERPDGSNFTLKIRSTKLEDSAMYFCASSENREYGYTFGSGTRLTVV.

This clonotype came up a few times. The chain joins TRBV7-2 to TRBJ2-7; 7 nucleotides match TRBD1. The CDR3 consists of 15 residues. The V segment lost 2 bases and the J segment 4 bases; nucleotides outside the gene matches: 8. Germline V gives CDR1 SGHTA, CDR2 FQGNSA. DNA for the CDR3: TGTGCCAGCAGCTTACACCGGGACAGCCTTTACGAGCAGTACTTC. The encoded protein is CASSLHRDSLYEQYF.

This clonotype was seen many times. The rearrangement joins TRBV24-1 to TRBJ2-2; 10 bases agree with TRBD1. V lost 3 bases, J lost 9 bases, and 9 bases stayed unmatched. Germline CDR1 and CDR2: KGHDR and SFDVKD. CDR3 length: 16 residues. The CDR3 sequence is CATSDRPGQGHRELFF. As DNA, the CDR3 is TGTGCCACCAGTGATCGTCCGGGACAGGGGCACCGGGAGCTGTTTTTT.

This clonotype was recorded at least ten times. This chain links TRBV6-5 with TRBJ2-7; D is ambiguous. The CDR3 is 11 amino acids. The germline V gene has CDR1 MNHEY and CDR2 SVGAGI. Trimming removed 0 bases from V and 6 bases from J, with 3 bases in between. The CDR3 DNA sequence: TGTGCCAGCAGTTACTCGGGCGAGCAGTACTTC. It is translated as CASSYSGEQYF.

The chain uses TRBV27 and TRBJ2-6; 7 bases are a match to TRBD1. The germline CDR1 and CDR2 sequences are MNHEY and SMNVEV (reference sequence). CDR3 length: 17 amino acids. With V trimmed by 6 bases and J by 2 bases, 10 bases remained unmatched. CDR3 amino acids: CASRTDRVVAGANVLTF. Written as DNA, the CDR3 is TGTGCCAGCAGGACCGACAGGGTGGTGGCTGGGGCCAACGTCCTGACTTTC.

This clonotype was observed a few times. The CDR3 nucleotides read TGTGCCAGCAGTTTAAAAAGGGCCGGGGCGACCCAGTACTTC. Amino acids: CASSLKRAGATQYF. The rearrangement uses TRBV27 and TRBJ2-5; D tentatively fits TRBD1 or TRBD2 (5 bases each). The CDR3 covers 14 residues. The germline gives CDR1 MNHEY, CDR2 SMNVEV (reference sequence). The ends were cut back, 2 bases at V and 7 bases at J, with 14 bases in the middle.

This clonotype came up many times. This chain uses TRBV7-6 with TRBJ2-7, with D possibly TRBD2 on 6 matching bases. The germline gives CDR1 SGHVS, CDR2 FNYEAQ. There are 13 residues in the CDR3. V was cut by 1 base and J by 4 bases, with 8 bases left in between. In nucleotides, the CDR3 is TGTGCCAGCAGCTTAGTGGAGGGGTACGAGCAGTACTTC. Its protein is CASSLVEGYEQYF.

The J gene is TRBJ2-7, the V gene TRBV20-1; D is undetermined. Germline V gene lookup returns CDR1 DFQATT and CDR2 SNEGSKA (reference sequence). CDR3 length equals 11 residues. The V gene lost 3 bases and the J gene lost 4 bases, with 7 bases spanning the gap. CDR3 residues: CSASKLYEQYF. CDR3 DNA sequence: TGCAGTGCTAGTAAGCTTTACGAGCAGTACTTC.

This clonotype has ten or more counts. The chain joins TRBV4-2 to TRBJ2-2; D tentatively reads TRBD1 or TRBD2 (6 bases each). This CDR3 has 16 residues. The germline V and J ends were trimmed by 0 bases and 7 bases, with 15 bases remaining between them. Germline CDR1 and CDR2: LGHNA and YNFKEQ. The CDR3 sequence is CASSQEGGTPNGELFF. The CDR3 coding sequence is TGTGCCAGCAGCCAAGAAGGGGGGACACCCAACGGGGAGCTGTTTTTT.